This entry lists 2 T cell receptor beta chains sequenced from one sample in a study of blood T cell repertoires in COVID-19. The protocol was immunoSEQ multiplex PCR, while the TCRdb copy is restricted to in-frame clones and leaves out a portion. The table lists some 110,000 clones, 70% to 85% of them singletons, with roughly 2.6% in the top ten. Sequencing was performed on peripheral blood. The source of these receptors is a man between 50 and 59 years old with acute or convalescent COVID-19.

J is TRBJ1-6 and V is TRBV19; 9 bases fit TRBD1. Trimming removed 3 bases from V and 5 bases from J; junction bases left unmatched: 5. Germline-derived CDR1 and CDR2 are LNHDA and SQIVND (reference sequence). There are 16 residues in the CDR3. CDR3 in amino acids: CASSISQGADNSPLHF. The CDR3 DNA sequence: TGTGCCAGTAGTATCTCACAGGGGGCGGATAATTCACCCCTCCACTTT.

This chain connects TRBV24-1 to TRBJ1-5; D may be TRBD1 (5 bases). CDR1 KGHDR and CDR2 SFDVKD come from the germline V gene. The ends were cut back, 5 bases at V and 0 bases at J, with 10 bases in the middle. The CDR3 consists of 15 residues. CDR3 protein: CATSARGYSNQPQHF. CDR3 nucleotides: TGTGCCACCAGTGCAAGGGGCTATAGCAATCAGCCCCAGCATTTT.